Listed below are T cell receptor beta chains from one sample, sequenced in a study of blood T cell repertoires in COVID-19. Method: immunoSEQ multiplex PCR; TCRdb's copy keeps in-frame clones and lacks some. The table has approximately 200,000 clones, around 85% seen once. Sequencing was carried out using peripheral blood. Every receptor here comes from a man aged 30 to 45 with acute or convalescent COVID-19. The CDR3 runs from the conserved cysteine through the conserved F or W. D genes are given only for firm matches. For some rows the clone size is stated as once, few or many, or as a class when expanded; others skip it.

D: .; V: TRBV27; size: .; J: TRBJ1-6; DNA: TGTGCCAGCAGTTTAACAGGTGAACGAACGAGCTCCTATAATTCACCCCTCCACTTT; CDR3: CASSLTGERTSSYNSPLHF
D: TRBD1; V: TRBV9; size: .; J: TRBJ2-2; DNA: TGTGCCAGCAAGGGGACAGGGGGGACCGGGGAGCTGTTTTTT; CDR3: CASKGTGGTGELFF
D: TRBD2; V: TRBV7-3; size: .; J: TRBJ2-7; DNA: TGTGCCAGCAGCTCGACTAGCGGGACCCCCTACGAGCAGTACTTC; CDR3: CASSSTSGTPYEQYF
D: .; V: TRBV7-6; size: once; J: TRBJ1-6; DNA: TGTGCCAGCAGCGAGGAGCGATCACCCCTCCACTTT; CDR3: CASSEERSPLHF
D: .; V: TRBV12-5; size: .; J: TRBJ2-3; DNA: TGTGCTAGTGGCCACAGGGTAACGGATACGCAGTATTTT; CDR3: CASGHRVTDTQYF
D: TRBD2; V: TRBV7-2; size: .; J: TRBJ2-5; DNA: TGTGCCAGCAGCCGGGGGGGGACGCCCCGAGAGACCCAGTACTTC; CDR3: CASSRGGTPRETQYF
D: .; V: TRBV12-3/TRBV12-4; size: .; J: TRBJ1-2; DNA: TGTGCCAGCAGTTTAGGGACAGACTATGGCTACACCTTC; CDR3: CASSLGTDYGYTF
D: .; V: TRBV15; size: .; J: TRBJ1-5; DNA: TGTGCCACCAGCAGAGATCCGAATCAGCCCCAGCATTTT; CDR3: CATSRDPNQPQHF
D: .; V: TRBV5-1; size: few; J: TRBJ1-5; DNA: TGCGCCAGCAGCTTGGAGGGGCGCAGCAATCAGCCCCAGCATTTT; CDR3: CASSLEGRSNQPQHF
D: TRBD1; V: TRBV4-1; size: once; J: TRBJ1-3; DNA: TGCGCCAGCAGCCGGGACAGGGTAATCTCTGGAAACACCATATATTTT; CDR3: CASSRDRVISGNTIYF
D: .; V: TRBV12-3/TRBV12-4; size: .; J: TRBJ1-6; DNA: TGTGCCAGCATCCCCCCCCGGGGACCCCTCCACTTT; CDR3: CASIPPRGPLHF
D: TRBD2; V: TRBV14; size: .; J: TRBJ2-2; DNA: TGTGCCAGCAGCCGGCTAGCGGGATCGACCGGGGAGCTGTTTTTT; CDR3: CASSRLAGSTGELFF
D: TRBD2; V: TRBV5-1; size: .; J: TRBJ2-5; DNA: TGCGCCAGCAGCCCTGGGACTAGCTATATACAAGAGACCCAGTACTTC; CDR3: CASSPGTSYIQETQYF
D: .; V: TRBV5-1; size: .; J: TRBJ1-5; DNA: TGCGCCAGCAGCTTGGGTGCGGGGTACAATCAGCCCCAGCATTTT; CDR3: CASSLGAGYNQPQHF